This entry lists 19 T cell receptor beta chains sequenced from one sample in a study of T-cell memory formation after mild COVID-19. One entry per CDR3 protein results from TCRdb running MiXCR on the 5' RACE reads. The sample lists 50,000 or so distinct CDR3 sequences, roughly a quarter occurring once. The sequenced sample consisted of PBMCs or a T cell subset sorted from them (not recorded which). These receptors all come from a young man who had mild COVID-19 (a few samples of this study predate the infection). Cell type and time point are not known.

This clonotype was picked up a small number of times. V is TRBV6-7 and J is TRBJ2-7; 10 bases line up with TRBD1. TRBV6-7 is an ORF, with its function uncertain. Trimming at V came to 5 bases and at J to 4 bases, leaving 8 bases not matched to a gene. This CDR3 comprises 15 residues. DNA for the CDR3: TGTGCCAGCAGTACCCGGGACAGGGGAGAATACGAGCAGTACTTC. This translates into CASSTRDRGEYEQYF.

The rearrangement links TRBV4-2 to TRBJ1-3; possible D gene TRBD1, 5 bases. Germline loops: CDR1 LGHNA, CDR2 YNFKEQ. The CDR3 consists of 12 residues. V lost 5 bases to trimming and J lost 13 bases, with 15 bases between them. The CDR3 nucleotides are TGTGCCAGCAGCGGGACGACAGCCTCTATATATTTT. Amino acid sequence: CASSGTTASIYF.

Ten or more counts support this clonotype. As DNA, the CDR3 is TGTGCCAGCACCCTCGGGGGTCGTTCCGAGCAGTACTTC. It translates to CASTLGGRSEQYF. The chain uses TRBV12-3 or TRBV12-4 and TRBJ2-7; tentative D call: TRBD2 (6 bases). There are 13 residues in the CDR3. The V and J ends lost 7 bases and 6 bases respectively, with 16 bases between them.

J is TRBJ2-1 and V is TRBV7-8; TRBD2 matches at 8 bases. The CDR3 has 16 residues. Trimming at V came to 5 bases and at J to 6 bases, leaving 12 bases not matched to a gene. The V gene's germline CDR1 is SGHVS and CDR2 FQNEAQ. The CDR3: CASSAPHGGVGNEQFF. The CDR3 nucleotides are TGTGCCAGCAGCGCCCCTCACGGGGGGGTGGGCAATGAGCAGTTCTTC. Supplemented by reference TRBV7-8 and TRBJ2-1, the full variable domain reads GAGVSQSPRYKVAKRGQDVALRCDPISGHVSLFWYQQALGQGPEFLTYFQNEAQLDKSGLPSDRFFAERPEGSVSTLKIQRTQQEDSAVYLCASSAPHGGVGNEQFFGPGTRLTVL.

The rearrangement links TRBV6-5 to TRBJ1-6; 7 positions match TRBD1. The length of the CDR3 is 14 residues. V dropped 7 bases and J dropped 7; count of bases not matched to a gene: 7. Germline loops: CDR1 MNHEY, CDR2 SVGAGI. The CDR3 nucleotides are TGTGCCAGCACCTTACTCAGGGGGAATTCACCCCTCCACTTT. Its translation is CASTLLRGNSPLHF.

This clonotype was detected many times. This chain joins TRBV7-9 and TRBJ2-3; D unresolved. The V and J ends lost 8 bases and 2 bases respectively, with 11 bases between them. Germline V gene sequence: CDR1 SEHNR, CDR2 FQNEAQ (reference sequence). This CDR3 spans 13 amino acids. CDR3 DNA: TGTGCCAGCCAAGTGGGTCCCACAGATACGCAGTATTTT. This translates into CASQVGPTDTQYF.

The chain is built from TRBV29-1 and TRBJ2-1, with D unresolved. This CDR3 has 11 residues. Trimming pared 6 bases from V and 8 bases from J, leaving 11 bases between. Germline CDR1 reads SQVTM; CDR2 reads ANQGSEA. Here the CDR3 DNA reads TGCAGCGTGGTAGACCGGTATGAGCAGTTCTTC. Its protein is CSVVDRYEQFF.

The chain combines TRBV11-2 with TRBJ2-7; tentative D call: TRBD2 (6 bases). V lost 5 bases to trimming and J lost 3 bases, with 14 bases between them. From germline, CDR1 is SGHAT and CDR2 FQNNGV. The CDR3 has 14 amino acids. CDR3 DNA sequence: TGTGCCAGCAGCACCGGGACCGGGGGCTACGAGCAGTACTTC. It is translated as CASSTGTGGYEQYF.

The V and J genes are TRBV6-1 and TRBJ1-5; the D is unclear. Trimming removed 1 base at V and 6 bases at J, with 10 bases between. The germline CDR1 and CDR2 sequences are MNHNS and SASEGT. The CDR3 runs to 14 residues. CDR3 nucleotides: TGTGCCAGCAGTGAAGGGAGTAGGGCTCAGCCCCAGCATTTT. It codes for CASSEGSRAQPQHF.

CDR3 DNA sequence: TGCAGCGTTAACCGCCGGGAGATAGAAAACATTCAGTACTTC. It yields the protein CSVNRREIENIQYF. The chain employs TRBV29-1 and TRBJ2-4; TRBD2 is a possible D gene (6 bases). CDR3 size: 14 residues. Germline lookup yields CDR1 SQVTM and CDR2 ANQGSEA. V lost 5 bases to trimming and J lost 5 bases, with 16 bases between them.

The CDR3 coding sequence is TGTGCCAGCAGCTCTGTAGTGGGTAAACGCACCGGGGAGCTGTTTTTT. Its protein is CASSSVVGKRTGELFF. The genes are TRBV7-9 and TRBJ2-2, with D hard to call. V was shortened by 4 bases and J by 4 bases, with 16 bases between the two germline ends. The CDR3 extends over 16 amino acids. Per germline, CDR1 SEHNR and CDR2 FQNEAQ (reference sequence).

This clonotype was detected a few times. The CDR3 loop is CASNLRGNEQFF. The CDR3 DNA follows: TGTGCCAGCAACCTTAGGGGGAATGAGCAGTTCTTC. This chain joins TRBV12-3 or TRBV12-4 and TRBJ2-1, with a weak D call TRBD1 (6 bases). V lost 7 bases, J lost 7 bases, and 11 bases lay in between. This CDR3 is built from 12 residues.

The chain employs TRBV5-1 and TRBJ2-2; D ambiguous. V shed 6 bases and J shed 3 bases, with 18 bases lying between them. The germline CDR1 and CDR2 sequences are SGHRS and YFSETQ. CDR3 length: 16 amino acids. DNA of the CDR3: TGCGCCAGCACGGCGGTGTTGGGTAGTGACACCGGGGAGCTGTTTTTT. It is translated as CASTAVLGSDTGELFF.

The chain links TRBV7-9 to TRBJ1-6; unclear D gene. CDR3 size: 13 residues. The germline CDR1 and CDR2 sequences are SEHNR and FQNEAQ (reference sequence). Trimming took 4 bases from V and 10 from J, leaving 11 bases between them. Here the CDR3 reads CASSSWTGSPLHF. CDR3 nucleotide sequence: TGTGCCAGCAGCTCCTGGACCGGGTCACCCCTCCACTTT.

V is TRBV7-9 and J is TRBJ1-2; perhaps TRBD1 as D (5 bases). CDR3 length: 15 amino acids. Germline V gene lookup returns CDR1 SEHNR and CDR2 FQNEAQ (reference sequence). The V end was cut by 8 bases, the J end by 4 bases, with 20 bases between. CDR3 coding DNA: TGTGCCAGCTTTAGCTTCGGGGCCCTCGGCTATGGCTACACCTTC. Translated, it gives CASFSFGALGYGYTF.

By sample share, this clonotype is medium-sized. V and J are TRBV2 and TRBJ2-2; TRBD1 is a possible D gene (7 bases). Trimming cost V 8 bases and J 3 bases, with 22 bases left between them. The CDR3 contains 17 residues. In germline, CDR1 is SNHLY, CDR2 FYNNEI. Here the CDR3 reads CASLSMGQGGYTGELFF. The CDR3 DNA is TGTGCCAGCCTATCAATGGGGCAGGGGGGATACACCGGGGAGCTGTTTTTT.

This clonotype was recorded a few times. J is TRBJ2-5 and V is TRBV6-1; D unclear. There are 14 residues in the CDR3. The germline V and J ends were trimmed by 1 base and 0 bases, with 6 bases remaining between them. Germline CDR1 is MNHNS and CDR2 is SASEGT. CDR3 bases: TGTGCCAGCAGTGAAGGTGCAGACCAAGAGACCCAGTACTTC. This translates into CASSEGADQETQYF.

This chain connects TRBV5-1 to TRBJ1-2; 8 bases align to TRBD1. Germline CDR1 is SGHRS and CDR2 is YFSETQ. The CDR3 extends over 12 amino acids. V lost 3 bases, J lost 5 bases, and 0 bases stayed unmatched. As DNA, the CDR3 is TGCGCCAGCAGCTGGACAGGGTATGGCTACACCTTC. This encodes CASSWTGYGYTF.

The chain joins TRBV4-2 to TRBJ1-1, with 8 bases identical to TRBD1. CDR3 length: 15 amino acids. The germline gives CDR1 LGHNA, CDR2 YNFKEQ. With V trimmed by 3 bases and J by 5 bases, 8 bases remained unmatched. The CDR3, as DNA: TGTGCCAGCAGCCAGAACCAGGGGGCCGGGACTGAAGCTTTCTTT. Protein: CASSQNQGAGTEAFF.